This T cell receptor (beta chain) was sequenced during a study of T-cell reconstitution after alpha-beta-depleted transplantation in children listed by TCRdb under 2016. About the study as a whole: T-cell immune reconstitution after TCRalphabeta/CD19-depleted allogeneic hematopoietic cell transplantation in children was quantitatively tracked in the study by means of TCR repertoire profiling. What the research found in general, with its limitations: The apparently early recovery of alphabetaT-cell counts about two months after transplant reportedly depended on only several hundred rapidly expanded clones that came from non-depleted graft cells. In some patients, the high TCRbeta diversity seen at day 60 was put down to recipient T cells and intrathymic progenitors that had survived conditioning. Over subsequent months, a decline in hyperexpanded clone frequencies was noted, and after one year, T-cell counts and TCRbeta diversity were mostly ascribed to newly produced T cells.

The treatment or condition label corresponds to: allogeneic hematopoietic cell transplantation with graft depleted of TCRalphabeta T cells and CD19 B cells. Transplant recipients were children who received TCRalphabeta/CD19-depleted allogeneic hematopoietic cell grafts. In the case of this clonotype: Its antigen specificity is not known. No base-level quality is on record; no much larger clone is a single base apart.

The CDR3 goes from the cysteine to the phenylalanine over 12 residues. Kept here is only the CDR3 DNA, which spans 36 bases and is read in frame from base 1. V is trimmed back by 3 bases and J by 5 bases, and the junction contains 3 bases that no gene match accounts for. CDR1 SQVTM and CDR2 ANQGSEA are derived from the germline V gene. To prepare the library, PCR was applied. These reads were obtained on an Illumina HiSeq 2500. TCR library preparation used molecular barcoding, with unique molecular identifiers applied to normalize quantification of the TCRbeta repertoire. TCRdb itself trimmed the public reads at Q25 with fastp, ran MiXCR and retained productive beta chains. Each entry is one CDR3 protein sequence, shown with its most common DNA and genes. This sample has approximately 630,000 distinct CDR3 sequences in its table, and around 14% of those were observed once. The ten largest clones take up 0.79% of the sample.

The material sequenced was PBMCs, taken before TCRalphabeta/CD19-depleted stem cell transplant. The sequence was collected from a girl aged 2 to 10 with congenital amegakaryocytic thrombocytopenia, due to receive a stem cell transplant. The chain uses TRBV29-1 and TRBJ2-7, and TRBD1 matches 8 of the central bases. The encoded CDR3 is CSVEQGADEQYF. The DNA sequence follows: TGCAGCGTTGAGCAGGGGGCCGACGAGCAGTACTTC.